This is a list of T cell receptor beta chains from one sample in a study of cytomegalovirus exposure and HLA in healthy donors. Assay used: immunoSEQ multiplex PCR; TCRdb lists only in-frame clones, some missing. The repertoire holds about 130,000 clones, with around 72% as singletons. The sequenced sample consisted of PBMCs. The receptors were gathered from a human donor in good health. Each CDR3 is given with its conserved first and last residue. The D gene is left open where the match is weak. Not all rows give a size; the values are once, few, many and, for expanded clones, a class.

d_gene: -; v_gene: TRBV7-2; j_gene: TRBJ2-2; abundance: -; CDR3nt: TGTGCCAGCAGCTTAGGGATCCGGACAACGAACACCGGGGAGCTGTTTTTT; CDR3aa: CASSLGIRTTNTGELFF
d_gene: TRBD2; v_gene: TRBV4-3; j_gene: TRBJ2-5; abundance: few; CDR3nt: TGCGCCAGCAGCCAAGATAGACTAGCGGGAGGGGGGCAGACCCAGTACTTC; CDR3aa: CASSQDRLAGGGQTQYF
d_gene: -; v_gene: TRBV7-3; j_gene: TRBJ2-4; abundance: -; CDR3nt: TGTGCCAGCAGCCTGACAGCTTCTGGGGCCAAAAACATTCAGTACTTC; CDR3aa: CASSLTASGAKNIQYF
d_gene: -; v_gene: TRBV21-1; j_gene: TRBJ2-5; abundance: -; CDR3nt: -; CDR3aa: CASSKVGGGTLETQYF
d_gene: TRBD2; v_gene: TRBV15; j_gene: TRBJ2-5; abundance: -; CDR3nt: TGTGCCACCAGCGTCGGACTAGCGGAAGAGACCCAGTACTTC; CDR3aa: CATSVGLAEETQYF
d_gene: TRBD1; v_gene: TRBV7-6; j_gene: TRBJ1-5; abundance: -; CDR3nt: TGTGCCAGCAGCTTGGGGACAGGGGGGAGCAATCAGCCCCAGCATTTT; CDR3aa: CASSLGTGGSNQPQHF
d_gene: -; v_gene: TRBV19; j_gene: TRBJ2-5; abundance: -; CDR3nt: TGTGCCAGTAGTATACAGGGAGGCCGGGGGACCCAGTACTTC; CDR3aa: CASSIQGGRGTQYF
d_gene: -; v_gene: TRBV7-9; j_gene: TRBJ2-5; abundance: -; CDR3nt: TGTGCCAGCAGCCGGGATACACAAGAGACCCAGTACTTC; CDR3aa: CASSRDTQETQYF
d_gene: -; v_gene: TRBV7-2; j_gene: TRBJ2-2; abundance: few; CDR3nt: TGTGCCAGCAGCTTACTCCGCACCGGGGAGCTGTTTTTT; CDR3aa: CASSLLRTGELFF
d_gene: TRBD2; v_gene: TRBV4-3; j_gene: TRBJ2-2; abundance: -; CDR3nt: TGCGCCAGCAGCCAAGGGACTAGAGTTGCCGGGGAGCTGTTTTTT; CDR3aa: CASSQGTRVAGELFF
d_gene: TRBD1; v_gene: TRBV5-1; j_gene: TRBJ1-4; abundance: -; CDR3nt: TGCGCCAGCAGCTTGGGGACAGGGCGTAATGAAAAACTGTTTTTT; CDR3aa: CASSLGTGRNEKLFF
d_gene: -; v_gene: TRBV4-2; j_gene: TRBJ1-3; abundance: few; CDR3nt: TGTGCCAGCAGCTTGGCCCCAGGGGTAGGAAACACCATATATTTT; CDR3aa: CASSLAPGVGNTIYF
d_gene: -; v_gene: TRBV7-2; j_gene: TRBJ1-1; abundance: -; CDR3nt: TGTGCCAGCAGCGTCAGTAACACTGAAGCTTTCTTT; CDR3aa: CASSVSNTEAFF
d_gene: TRBD1; v_gene: TRBV6-6; j_gene: TRBJ1-1; abundance: few; CDR3nt: TGTGCCAGCAGACCCAACAGGGGGGCGGACACTGAAGCTTTCTTT; CDR3aa: CASRPNRGADTEAFF
d_gene: -; v_gene: TRBV15; j_gene: TRBJ1-6; abundance: -; CDR3nt: TGTGCCACCAGCGATATGGGGGCTCCGATGGGGTCACCCCTCCACTTT; CDR3aa: CATSDMGAPMGSPLHF
d_gene: -; v_gene: TRBV30; j_gene: TRBJ2-7; abundance: -; CDR3nt: TGTGCCTGGATGGGGAGCTCCTACGAGCAGTACTTC; CDR3aa: CAWMGSSYEQYF
d_gene: -; v_gene: TRBV7-2; j_gene: TRBJ2-1; abundance: -; CDR3nt: TGTGCCAGCAGCCTAGGACAGAGCTACAATGAGCAGTTCTTC; CDR3aa: CASSLGQSYNEQFF